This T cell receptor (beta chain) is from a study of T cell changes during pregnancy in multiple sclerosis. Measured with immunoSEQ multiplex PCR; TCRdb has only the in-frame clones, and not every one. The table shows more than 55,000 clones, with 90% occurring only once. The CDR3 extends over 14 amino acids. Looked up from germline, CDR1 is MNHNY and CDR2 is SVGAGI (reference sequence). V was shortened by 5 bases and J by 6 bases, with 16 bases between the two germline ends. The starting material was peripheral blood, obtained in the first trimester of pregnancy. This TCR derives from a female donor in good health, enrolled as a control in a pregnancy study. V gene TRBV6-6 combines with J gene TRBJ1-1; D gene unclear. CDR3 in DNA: TGTGCCAGCAGTCCCCTTTCGACGACTCCTGAAGCTTTCTTT. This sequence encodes CASSPLSTTPEAFF.